These 10 T cell receptor beta chains came from one sample sequenced in a study of blood T cell repertoires in COVID-19. Using immunoSEQ multiplex PCR, the repertoire was profiled, and TCRdb retains in-frame clones only, with some absent. The data show around 300,000 clones, around 80% seen once. Sequencing was done on a sample of peripheral blood. The source of these receptors is a man younger than 45 with active or convalescent COVID-19.

This chain uses TRBV12-3 or TRBV12-4 with TRBJ1-2; D may be TRBD1 (5 bases). V was cut by 4 bases and J by 4 bases, with 10 bases left in between. There are 13 residues in the CDR3. CDR3 loop: CASSSGLGYGYTF. CDR3 coding DNA: TGTGCCAGCAGTTCAGGGTTAGGCTATGGCTACACCTTC.

This clone has just one count. The CDR3: CAITGGAVNTEAFF. The CDR3 DNA reads TGTGCCATCACGGGAGGGGCGGTGAACACTGAAGCTTTCTTT. The chain employs TRBV10-3 and TRBJ1-1; a possible D gene is TRBD1 (5 bases). Between the trimmed V and J ends, which lost 7 bases and 0 bases, there was a span of 12 bases. The CDR3 contains 14 residues. The germline V gene has CDR1 ENHRY and CDR2 SYGVKD.

The CDR3 is CASRPPGLDSPLHF. The DNA of the CDR3 is TGTGCCAGCAGACCGCCAGGGCTTGATTCACCCCTCCACTTT. The chain couples TRBV7-3 to TRBJ1-6; tentatively, D is TRBD1 (5 bases). This CDR3 has 14 amino acids. Germline lookup yields CDR1 SGHTA and CDR2 FQGTGA. The V end was cut by 6 bases, the J end by 8 bases, with 14 bases between.

The V call is TRBV14, the J call TRBJ2-5; TRBD2 might be the D (5 bases). In germline, CDR1 is SGHDN, CDR2 FVKESK. V was cut by 3 bases and J by 6 bases, with 17 bases left in between. This CDR3 contains 15 residues. This chain's CDR3 is CASSHFGRGAKTQYF. CDR3 DNA sequence: TGTGCCAGCAGCCATTTCGGCCGGGGAGCGAAGACCCAGTACTTC.

The chain employs TRBV14 and TRBJ2-1; 7 bases agree with TRBD1. CDR1 and CDR2 from the germline V gene are SGHDN and FVKESK. The CDR3 spans 15 residues. V lost 4 bases and J lost 4; bases outside the gene matches: 7. As DNA, the CDR3 is TGTGCCAGCAGCCGCGTACAGGGGTCTTACAATGAGCAGTTCTTC. This gives the protein CASSRVQGSYNEQFF. The variable domain in full, completed from reference TRBV14 and TRBJ2-1, reads EAGVTQFPSHSVIEKGQTVTLRCDPISGHDNLYWYRRVMGKEIKFLLHFVKESKQDESGMPNNRFLAERTGGTYSTLKVQPAELEDSGVYFCASSRVQGSYNEQFFGPGTRLTVL.

V is TRBV12-1 and J is TRBJ1-2; the table gives TRBD1 as D, unverified against the DNA. TRBV12-1 is a pseudogene locus. CDR3 length: 13 residues. CDR3 in DNA: TGTGCCAGCAGCTTGGACAGGGGTTATGGCTACACCTTC. As protein: CASSLDRGYGYTF.

The CDR3 nucleotides are TGTGCCTGGAGTGACCCCGGGACAGCGGCAACACATTTT. Amino acids: CAWSDPGTAATHF. The chain combines TRBV30 with TRBJ1-5, with 7 bases identical to TRBD1. Germline V gene data show CDR1 as GTSNPN and CDR2 as SVGIG (reference sequence). This CDR3 region has 13 residues. Trimming took 1 base from V and 16 from J; bases not matched to a gene: 13.

V and J are TRBV5-1 and TRBJ1-2; the D is unclear. This CDR3 has 13 amino acids. Germline assignment: CDR1 SGHRS and CDR2 YFSETQ. Trimming stripped 0 bases from V and 4 bases from J, with 7 bases between. CDR3 amino acids: CASSLDRFYGYTF. For the CDR3, the DNA is TGCGCCAGCAGCTTGGACAGATTCTATGGCTACACCTTC.

This chain connects TRBV9 to TRBJ1-6; TRBD1 matches at 8 bases. The CDR3 covers 15 residues. Trimming at V came to 3 bases and at J to 6 bases, leaving 5 bases not matched to a gene. Germline V gene data show CDR1 as SGDLS and CDR2 as YYNGEE. The CDR3 bases are TGTGCCAGCAGCGCCCGGGACAGGATTAATTCACCCCTCCACTTT. Translated, it gives CASSARDRINSPLHF. The full variable domain, in which reference TRBV9 and TRBJ1-6 provide the parts outside the CDR3, is DSGVTQTPKHLITATGQRVTLRCSPRSGDLSVYWYQQSLDQGLQFLIQYYNGEERAKGNILERFSAQQFPDLHSELNLSSLELGDSALYFCASSARDRINSPLHFGNGTRLTVT.

The rearrangement uses TRBV11-3 and TRBJ2-7; the match to TRBD2 covers 8 bases. The CDR3 is 16 amino acids. The germline V gene has CDR1 SGHNT and CDR2 YENEEA. J was trimmed by 3 bases and V by 5 bases; bases with no gene match: 12. Here the CDR3 reads CASSAYSAGGIYEQYF. CDR3 coding DNA: TGTGCCAGCAGCGCATATTCGGCGGGGGGAATCTACGAGCAGTACTTC.